A selection of T cell receptor beta chains follows, all from one sample in a study of identical twins. TCRdb re-called the 5' RACE reads through MiXCR, storing one row per CDR3 protein. The profile shows roughly 690,000 distinct CDR3 sequences, around 21% of them singletons. Separately, the same data were catalogued under a study of T cells expressing NK-cell markers.

What was sequenced was PBMCs. These receptors were obtained from a woman aged 18-29 years in good health. Both conserved end residues are part of each CDR3. Fields, in order: J gene, clone size, V gene, D gene, CDR3 DNA, CDR3 protein. The D gene is left open where the match is weak. The size of a clone is reported for some rows only, either as once, few or many, or as a class for expanded clones.

J gene: TRBJ2-2; clone size: few; V gene: TRBV3-1; D gene: .; CDR3 DNA: TGTGCCAGCAGCAAAGGGGCGGGTAGGACCGGGGAGCTGTTTTTT; CDR3 protein: CASSKGAGRTGELFF
J gene: TRBJ2-1; clone size: many; V gene: TRBV6-4; D gene: .; CDR3 DNA: TGTGCCAGCAGTTTTCTAGCGGACAGCTCCTACAATGAGCAGTTCTTC; CDR3 protein: CASSFLADSSYNEQFF
J gene: TRBJ2-2; clone size: once; V gene: TRBV20-1; D gene: TRBD2; CDR3 DNA: TGCAGTGCTAGAGATCCATCGACTAGCGGGGGTTCCGGGGAGCTGTTTTTT; CDR3 protein: CSARDPSTSGGSGELFF
J gene: TRBJ1-2; clone size: .; V gene: TRBV20-1; D gene: TRBD1; CDR3 DNA: TGCAGTGCAAGCCGGGACAGGGGGAGCGTTTATGGCTACACCTTC; CDR3 protein: CSASRDRGSVYGYTF
J gene: TRBJ2-7; clone size: few; V gene: TRBV5-5; D gene: .; CDR3 DNA: TGTGCCAGCAGAGGATACCCTCCCCTCTACGAGCAGTACTTC; CDR3 protein: CASRGYPPLYEQYF
J gene: TRBJ2-3; clone size: .; V gene: TRBV18; D gene: TRBD2; CDR3 DNA: TGTGCCAGCTCATCCCTAGCGGGAGGGCCGGCAGATACGCAGTATTTT; CDR3 protein: CASSSLAGGPADTQYF
J gene: TRBJ2-3; clone size: .; V gene: TRBV5-6; D gene: .; CDR3 DNA: TGTGCCAGCAGCTTGGGGGGGGCCAGCAGGGATACGCAGTATTTT; CDR3 protein: CASSLGGASRDTQYF
J gene: TRBJ1-1; clone size: few; V gene: TRBV7-9; D gene: TRBD1; CDR3 DNA: TGTGCCAGCAGCTCAGCAGGACAGGGGACTGAAGCTTTCTTT; CDR3 protein: CASSSAGQGTEAFF
J gene: TRBJ2-1; clone size: .; V gene: TRBV11-2; D gene: TRBD1; CDR3 DNA: TGTGCCAGCAGCCTAAGGACAGGGCCCTACAATGAGCAGTTCTTC; CDR3 protein: CASSLRTGPYNEQFF
J gene: TRBJ2-1; clone size: .; V gene: TRBV20-1; D gene: .; CDR3 DNA: TGCAGTGCTAGAGACGCAAGTCCCAGGGGGGCCGGTCATGAGCAGTTCTTC; CDR3 protein: CSARDASPRGAGHEQFF
J gene: TRBJ1-2; clone size: few; V gene: TRBV10-3; D gene: TRBD1; CDR3 DNA: TGTGCCATCAGTCAAGGACAGGCTTTTTTAGCTCACACCTTC; CDR3 protein: CAISQGQAFLAHTF
J gene: TRBJ1-2; clone size: .; V gene: TRBV7-9; D gene: .; CDR3 DNA: TGTGCCAGCAGCGAAGGGGGGAATACTAACTATGGCTACACCTTC; CDR3 protein: CASSEGGNTNYGYTF
J gene: TRBJ1-2; clone size: .; V gene: TRBV20-1; D gene: .; CDR3 DNA: TGCAGTGCTAGAGATAACAGGGTGATGGGCTACACCTTC; CDR3 protein: CSARDNRVMGYTF
J gene: TRBJ2-7; clone size: .; V gene: TRBV20-1; D gene: TRBD1; CDR3 DNA: TGCAGTGCCAAAGGGGGACAGGGGTACGAGCAGTACTTC; CDR3 protein: CSAKGGQGYEQYF
J gene: TRBJ2-1; clone size: .; V gene: TRBV6-2/TRBV6-3; D gene: TRBD1; CDR3 DNA: TGTGCCAGCAGTGGGACAGGGGTGAGGGGTGAGCAGTTCTTC; CDR3 protein: CASSGTGVRGEQFF
J gene: TRBJ2-7; clone size: .; V gene: TRBV6-5; D gene: TRBD2; CDR3 DNA: TGTGCCAGCAGTTTCTTAACCCTAGCGGGAGATACTTACGAGCAGTACTTC; CDR3 protein: CASSFLTLAGDTYEQYF
J gene: TRBJ1-1; clone size: once; V gene: TRBV4-3; D gene: TRBD1; CDR3 DNA: TGCGCCAGCAGCCAAGAGGGCGGGACAGGGGGCACTGAAGCTTTCTTT; CDR3 protein: CASSQEGGTGGTEAFF
J gene: TRBJ2-2; clone size: few; V gene: TRBV7-2; D gene: .; CDR3 DNA: TGTGCCAGCAGCTTATCGTGGGCAGGAAGCGACACCGGGGAGCTGTTTTTT; CDR3 protein: CASSLSWAGSDTGELFF
J gene: TRBJ2-5; clone size: .; V gene: TRBV5-6; D gene: .; CDR3 DNA: TGTGCCAGCAGCCTACGCGTGGGACGGAGTGGCGAGACCCAGTACTTC; CDR3 protein: CASSLRVGRSGETQYF